Below, one TCR beta chain is given with its context. These data originate in a study of OX40 agonist ivuxolimab in advanced cancers. On the study more broadly: The group had a mean age of about 60 years, ranged from about 23 to 85, and was 80% to 90% male. Patients with prior anti-PD-1, anti-PD-L1 or anti-CTLA-4 therapy were eligible; about 41% had some.

The protocol was immunoSEQ multiplex PCR, while the TCRdb copy is restricted to in-frame clones and leaves out a portion. The sample carries about 59,000 clones, approximately 90% recorded once. With autoimmune disease history or systemic immunosuppression, patients were excluded. The TCR originated in an adult with an advanced solid tumor such as melanoma, head and neck, liver or kidney cancer. Sequences were derived from CD4+ or CD8+ T cells sorted from blood, sampled in a trial of the OX40 agonist ivuxolimab.

CDR3 bases: TGTGCCAGCAGCCCCGGACAGGGGATCTCCTACGAGCAGTACTTC. Translating gives CASSPGQGISYEQYF. This chain connects TRBV7-9 to TRBJ2-7; 9 bases align to TRBD1. CDR1 SEHNR and CDR2 FQNEAQ come from the germline V gene (reference sequence). The CDR3 contains 15 residues. V was clipped by 5 bases and J by 0 bases; unmatched bases: 5.